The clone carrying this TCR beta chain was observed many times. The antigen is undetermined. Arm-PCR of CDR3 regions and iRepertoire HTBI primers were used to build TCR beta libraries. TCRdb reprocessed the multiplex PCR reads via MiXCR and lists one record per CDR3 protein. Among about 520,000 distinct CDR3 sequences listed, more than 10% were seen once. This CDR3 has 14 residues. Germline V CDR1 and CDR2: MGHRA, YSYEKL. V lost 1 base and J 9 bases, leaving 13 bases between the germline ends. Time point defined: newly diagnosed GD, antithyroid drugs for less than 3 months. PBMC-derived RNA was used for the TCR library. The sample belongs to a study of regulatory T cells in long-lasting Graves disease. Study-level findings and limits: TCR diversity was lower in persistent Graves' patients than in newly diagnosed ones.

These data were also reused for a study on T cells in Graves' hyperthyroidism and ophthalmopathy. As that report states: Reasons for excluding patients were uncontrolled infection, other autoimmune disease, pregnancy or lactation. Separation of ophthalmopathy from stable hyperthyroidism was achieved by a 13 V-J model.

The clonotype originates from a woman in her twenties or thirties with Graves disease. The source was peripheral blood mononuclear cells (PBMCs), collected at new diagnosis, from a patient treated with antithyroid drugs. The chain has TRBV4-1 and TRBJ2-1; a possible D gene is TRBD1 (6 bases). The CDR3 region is CASSQVQQGGEQFF. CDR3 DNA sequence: TGCGCCAGCAGCCAAGTACAACAGGGCGGTGAGCAGTTCTTC.